This T cell receptor beta chain was identified during a study of T cell responses to AZD1222 COVID-19 vaccine. About the study: Second doses were pooled across both intervals (about 4 or about 12 weeks).

The CDR3 is made up of 15 amino acids. CDR1 and CDR2 (germline): LNHDA, SQIVND (reference sequence). V was clipped by 0 bases and J by 9 bases; unmatched bases: 4. The repertoire was sequenced with immunoSEQ multiplex PCR; TCRdb's copy has only in-frame clones and lacks some. The sample yields about 170,000 clones, about nine tenths seen once. Overall study results and limits: Repertoire sampling occurred only after the peak T cell response. Per reports, nearly half of all spike-specific TCRs target regions that are unmutated in variants.

As regards this clone: Its matching antigen is unknown.

The V gene is TRBV19, the J gene TRBJ2-1; TRBD2 matches 11 bases. The sample consisted of peripheral blood, taken on day 0 of AZD1222 vaccination. This TCR derives from an adult in good health. This CDR3 reads CASSIDPTSGGEQFF. As DNA, the CDR3 is TGTGCCAGTAGTATAGATCCTACTAGCGGGGGTGAGCAGTTCTTC.